This TCR beta chain came from a study of blood T cells in healthy people across ages (dated by TCRdb to about 2015). Regarding the complete study: In model experiments, template switching captured about one uniquely barcoded TCR beta cDNA molecule for every two T cells. The study measured age-related changes in TCR beta repertoire diversity using deep sequencing normalized with unique cDNA molecular identifiers. The donors were divided into four age groups: young (average around 16 years), middle-aged (approximately 39), aged (about 60) and long-lived (approximately 74). To avoid experimental bias, donors of different ages were spread randomly across the sequencing lanes. For two donors (one aged 18 to 29 and one aged 80 or older), the study analyzed two additional independent replicas of 1 million unique cDNA reads from the same blood draw.

Trimming at the junction amounts to 5 bases on V and 14 bases on J, and the germline ends lie 13 bases apart. The CDR3 runs 11 amino acids, cysteine and phenylalanine included. Only CDR3 DNA is held: 33 bases, read in frame from base 1. For CDR1 and CDR2, the germline V gene lists ENHRY and SYGVKD. Systemically healthy Caucasian individuals from Russia, 35 to 50 in total and aged roughly 6 to 90 years, were included as donors. Ten milliliters of peripheral blood were drawn from each donor into EDTA-treated Vacutainer tubes. Ficoll-Paque density-gradient centrifugation was used to isolate PBMCs, with at least 7 million per sample. Total RNA, at least 6 micrograms per sample, was extracted from PBMCs with Trizol reagent. Naive CD45RAhigh/CD27high T cell percentages were measured by flow cytometry on a PBMC aliquot from every donor. Worth noting for this clonotype: What antigen it recognizes has not been identified. Per-nucleotide qualities are absent, and no much larger clonotype sits a single base away.

Study-wide findings and limitations: Estimates of total diversity from one million sequenced T cells were regarded as lower bounds and underestimates. Because the CMV infection status of the donors was unknown, age-related changes in expanded clonotypes may potentially have been confounded. Observed TCR beta diversity per million T cells fell roughly linearly with age, and a significant reduction was already apparent by age around 40. Compared with the aged group, more naive CD4+ T cells, fewer expanded clones and increased TCR diversity were shown by the long-lived group, suggesting age selection. Because profiling used bulk unsorted PBMCs, naive and antigen-experienced compartments could not be compared conclusively. The percentage of naive T cells measured by flow cytometry correlated strongly with observed TCR beta diversity.

Libraries were built with 5' RACE. Sequenced on an Illumina HiSeq 2500. A second PCR of about 6 to 12 cycles was run with a J-beta primer mix and a sample-barcoded 5' primer. Each TCR beta cDNA molecule received a unique molecular identifier from a template-switch 5' adaptor carrying 12 random nucleotides. Each sample yielded at least 3 million CDR3-containing paired-end reads. All of the RNA was converted into first-strand cDNA using the Mint cDNA synthesis kit, with a TRBC-specific oligonucleotide serving as the primer. Following uracil-DNA glycosylase treatment, a first 18-cycle PCR with universal primers M1SS and BC2_uni_R was performed on all cDNA. On the authors' methods: Normalization of each sample was performed by random selection of 1 million high-quality reads, each carrying a distinct molecular identifier. Instead of being binned into consensus sequences, reads with shared molecular identifiers were discarded. MiTCR, run with a Q25 quality threshold and the strictest error-elimination algorithm, handled CDR3 identification, clonotype clustering and error correction. A nonparametric unseen species model using Euler transformation provided a lower-bound estimate of total TCR beta diversity. Clones were called with MiXCR by TCRdb after fastp trimmed the public reads at Q25, and only in-frame beta chains were retained. Merged by CDR3 protein, the rows form single entries marked with the most common genes and DNA. The authors' filters were not applied to this entry. The sample table shows around 800,000 distinct CDR3 sequences, and about 48% are seen once. The leading ten clones occupy about two fifths of the sample.

The rearranged segments are TRBV10-3 and TRBJ2-1; the D segment could be TRBD2, given 5 matching bases. The source of this sequence is an elderly man in good health. Sequenced: blood. The DNA is TGTGCCATCAGTTTAGACGGGGTGGAGTTCTTC. Its protein is CAISLDGVEFF.